The 5 T cell receptor beta chains below all came from one sample that was sequenced in a study of siplizumab effects on memory and regulatory T cells. Generated by immunoSEQ multiplex PCR, the TCRdb table keeps only in-frame clones and is missing some. The sample lists approximately 75,000 clones, about 92% occurring once. What was sequenced was CD8+ T cells sorted from blood. The source is a human donor in good health.

The chain couples TRBV5-1 to TRBJ2-5; TRBD1 might be the D (8 bases). V lost 3 bases to trimming and J lost 4 bases, with 16 bases between them. Germline V lookup: CDR1 SGHRS, CDR2 YFSETQ. This CDR3 contains 15 residues. CDR3 DNA sequence: TGCGCCAGCAGCTGGACAGGGAGGGGAATAGAGACCCAGTACTTC. Its translation is CASSWTGRGIETQYF.

This sequence joins TRBV27 and TRBJ2-5; perhaps TRBD1 as D (6 bases). This CDR3 comprises 16 residues. Germline V gene data show CDR1 as MNHEY and CDR2 as SMNVEV (reference sequence). V lost 5 bases, J lost 1 base, and 17 bases lay in between. The CDR3 sequence: CASSTLYRDPQETQYF. The DNA for the CDR3 is TGTGCCAGCAGTACCCTTTACAGGGATCCCCAAGAGACCCAGTACTTC.

The chain combines TRBV27 with TRBJ2-7; D possibly corresponds to TRBD2 (6 bases). CDR1 and CDR2 (germline): MNHEY, SMNVEV (reference sequence). V was shortened by 0 bases and J by 2 bases, with 11 bases between the two germline ends. The CDR3 is 15 residues long. CDR3 loop: CASSLSGGNPYEQYF. DNA of the CDR3: TGTGCCAGCAGTTTATCTGGGGGGAATCCCTACGAGCAGTACTTC.

This clone was counted between two and nine times. The chain has TRBV7-6 and TRBJ1-2; D remains unclear. Trimming took 5 bases from V and 4 from J, leaving 11 bases between them. The germline gives CDR1 SGHVS, CDR2 FNYEAQ. The CDR3 contains 13 residues. The CDR3 region is CASSPGVLYGYTF. The CDR3 DNA reads as TGTGCCAGCAGCCCTGGGGTCCTCTATGGCTACACCTTC.

The genes are TRBV7-6 and TRBJ2-5, with D perhaps being TRBD1 or TRBD2 (5 bases each). Trimming shortened V by 5 bases and J by 1 base, and 20 bases separated the two germline ends. The germline V gene encodes CDR1 SGHVS and CDR2 FNYEAQ. This CDR3 is 17 amino acids long. As DNA, the CDR3 is TGTGCCAGCAGCCTAGGGACGCCGGGGTTCTTCCAAGAGACCCAGTACTTC. Translated: CASSLGTPGFFQETQYF.